The source of this T cell receptor beta chain is a study of cytomegalovirus exposure and HLA in healthy donors. Germline CDR1 SGDLS, CDR2 YYNGEE. V lost 4 bases, J lost 3 bases, and 5 bases stayed unmatched. CDR3 length: 15 amino acids. The PCR made use of 60 Vbeta and 13 Jbeta primers. Assay: immunoSEQ multiplex PCR; the TCRdb copy retains only in-frame clones and omits some. The sample yields approximately 200,000 clones, approximately 84% seen once. Findings and limits, study-wide: It was in a later analysis that TCR association rates were seen to vary by HLA locus, highest for DRB1 and lowest for HLA-C.

A word on this clone: Its cognate antigen is unknown.

The specimen was PBMCs. This chain connects TRBV9 to TRBJ1-4; 8 bases are shared with TRBD1. The origin of this receptor is a woman aged 25-40 years in good health and CMV-seropositive. The CDR3 here is CASSPRTGPNEKLFF. CDR3 DNA: TGTGCCAGCAGCCCCAGGACAGGGCCTAATGAAAAACTGTTTTTT.